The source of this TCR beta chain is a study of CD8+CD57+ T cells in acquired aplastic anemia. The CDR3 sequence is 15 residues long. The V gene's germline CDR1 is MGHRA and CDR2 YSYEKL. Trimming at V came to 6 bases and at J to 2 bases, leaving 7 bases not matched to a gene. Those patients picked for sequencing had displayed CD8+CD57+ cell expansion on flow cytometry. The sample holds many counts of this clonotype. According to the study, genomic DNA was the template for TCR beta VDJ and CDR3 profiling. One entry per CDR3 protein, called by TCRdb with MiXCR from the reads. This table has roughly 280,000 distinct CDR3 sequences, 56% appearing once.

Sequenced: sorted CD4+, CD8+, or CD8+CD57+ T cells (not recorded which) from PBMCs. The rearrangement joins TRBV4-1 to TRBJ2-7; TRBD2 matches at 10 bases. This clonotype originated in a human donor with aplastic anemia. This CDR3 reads CASRLGLAATYEQYF. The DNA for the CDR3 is TGCGCCAGCAGACTCGGACTAGCGGCGACCTACGAGCAGTACTTC.